Below are 18 T cell receptor beta chains sequenced from a single sample in a study of blood T cell repertoires in COVID-19. Measured with immunoSEQ multiplex PCR; TCRdb has only the in-frame clones, and not every one. The repertoire consists of 150,000 to 200,000 clones, with approximately 90% occurring once and the leading ten covering approximately 0.77%. Material for sequencing was PBMCs or T cells enriched from blood (not recorded which). The receptors were sampled from a woman aged 18-29 years who had recovered from COVID-19.

The chain employs TRBV27 and TRBJ2-7; 7 bases align to TRBD1. V trimming: 6 bases; J trimming: 0 bases; junction bases outside the gene matches: 8. Germline CDR1 and CDR2: MNHEY and SMNVEV (reference sequence). The CDR3 totals 15 residues. CDR3 sequence: CASRPGQASSYEQYF. The CDR3 nucleotides read TGTGCCAGCAGACCCGGACAGGCCAGCTCCTACGAGCAGTACTTC.

The rearrangement links TRBV27 to TRBJ1-2, with 11 positions matching TRBD1. V shed 4 bases and J 2 bases; nucleotides not matched to a gene: 0. Germline values: CDR1 MNHEY, CDR2 SMNVEV (reference sequence). The CDR3 covers 14 residues. CDR3 DNA: TGTGCCAGCAGTTGGACAGGGGGCAACTATGGCTACACCTTC. It translates to CASSWTGGNYGYTF.

The chain has TRBV7-9 and TRBJ2-3; possible D gene TRBD2, 5 bases. The CDR3 is 16 amino acids. CDR1 and CDR2 (germline): SEHNR, FQNEAQ (reference sequence). Trimming took 5 bases from V and 0 from J, leaving 15 bases between them. CDR3 nucleotides: TGTGCCAGCAGCGAATGGACTGGATCTAGCACAGATACGCAGTATTTT. Amino acid sequence: CASSEWTGSSTDTQYF.

As DNA, the CDR3 is TGCGCCAGCAGTGAGGCTAGCGCCTCCGGGGAGCTGTTTTTT. It encodes CASSEASASGELFF. This rearrangement joins TRBV10-2 to TRBJ2-2; tentatively, D is TRBD2 (6 bases). Germline CDR1 and CDR2: WSHSY and SAAADI. V dropped 2 bases and J dropped 6 bases, with 10 bases sitting between them. CDR3 size: 14 residues.

The chain carries TRBV25-1 and TRBJ2-3, with unresolved D. The germline V gene encodes CDR1 MGHDK and CDR2 SYGVNS. V shed 7 bases and J shed 1 base, with 9 bases lying between them. This CDR3 has 13 residues. The CDR3 nucleotides read TGTGCCAGCAAAAGAACGGGCACAGATACGCAGTATTTT. This gives the protein CASKRTGTDTQYF. Supplemented by reference TRBV25-1 and TRBJ2-3, the full variable domain reads EADIYQTPRYLVIGTGKKITLECSQTMGHDKMYWYQQDPGMELHLIHYSYGVNSTEKGDLSSESTVSRIRTEHFPLTLESARPSHTSQYLCASKRTGTDTQYFGPGTRLTVL.

This chain connects TRBV20-1 to TRBJ1-1; 7 bases fit TRBD1. With V trimmed by 3 bases and J by 2 bases, 6 bases remained unmatched. The CDR3 is 14 amino acids. The germline CDR1 and CDR2 sequences are DFQATT and SNEGSKA (reference sequence). CDR3 DNA: TGCAGTGCTAGTTCGACAGGGACCAACACTGAAGCTTTCTTT. This translates into CSASSTGTNTEAFF.

The chain couples TRBV2 to TRBJ2-5, with 11 bases matching TRBD2. The germline gives CDR1 SNHLY, CDR2 FYNNEI. V lost 6 bases, J lost 1 base, and 13 bases stayed unmatched. This CDR3 spans 18 amino acids. CDR3 amino acids: CASSGQTSGKRVQETQYF. CDR3 sequence (DNA): TGTGCCAGCAGCGGGCAGACTAGCGGGAAGAGGGTCCAAGAGACCCAGTACTTC.

The V gene is TRBV7-9, the J gene TRBJ2-7, with D possibly being TRBD2 (6 bases). The CDR3 extends over 17 amino acids. Trimming took off 5 bases at V and 0 bases at J, with 20 bases between the two ends. The V gene's germline CDR1 is SEHNR and CDR2 FQNEAQ (reference sequence). CDR3 residues: CASSGPGGGWRSYEQYF. DNA for the CDR3: TGTGCCAGCAGCGGCCCGGGTGGGGGGTGGCGCTCCTACGAGCAGTACTTC.

This sequence joins TRBV5-1 and TRBJ1-3; 8 bases align to TRBD1. V gave up 0 bases and J gave up 3 bases; unmatched junction bases: 2. Germline CDR1 is SGHRS and CDR2 is YFSETQ. The CDR3 consists of 15 residues. CDR3 loop: CASSLEQGGGNTIYF. The DNA for the CDR3 is TGCGCCAGCAGCTTGGAACAGGGGGGTGGAAACACCATATATTTT.

This clone was detected only once. V usage is TRBV21-1 and J usage is TRBJ1-2; no DNA check was done on the table's D call, TRBD1. TRBV21-1 is listed as a pseudogene. The CDR3 is 15 amino acids. CDR3 loop: CASSNRQGFLYGYTF. The CDR3 DNA reads TGTGCCAGCAGCAACCGACAGGGTTTTCTCTATGGCTACACCTTC.

In this sample, this clone turned up once. This rearrangement joins TRBV10-1 to TRBJ1-6, with 12 positions matching TRBD1. V was clipped by 0 bases and J by 8 bases; unmatched bases: 2. Germline CDR1 WNHNN, CDR2 SYGVQD (reference sequence). This CDR3 region has 16 residues. The CDR3: CASSESGTGGHSPLHF. CDR3 bases: TGCGCCAGCAGTGAGTCCGGGACAGGGGGCCATTCACCCCTCCACTTT.

The chain employs TRBV2 and TRBJ1-6, with a weak D call TRBD1 (6 bases). Germline V lookup: CDR1 SNHLY, CDR2 FYNNEI. V was shortened by 8 bases and J by 10 bases, with 15 bases between the two germline ends. CDR3 length equals 13 residues. The CDR3 DNA sequence: TGTGCCAGCGGGGGGGCCGGGGACTCACCCCTCCACTTT. Encoded protein: CASGGAGDSPLHF.

The chain has TRBV28 and TRBJ2-4; 11 bases match TRBD1. Per the germline V gene, CDR1 is MDHEN and CDR2 is SYDVKM. The CDR3 sequence is 17 residues long. V shed 1 base, J shed 4 bases, and the junction held 6 bases outside the gene matches. CDR3 protein: CASSLYAWDRGKNIQYF. CDR3 in DNA: TGTGCCAGCAGTTTATACGCTTGGGACAGGGGGAAAAACATTCAGTACTTC. The variable domain in full, with the rest retrieved from reference TRBV28 and TRBJ2-4, is DVKVTQSSRYLVKRTGEKVFLECVQDMDHENMFWYRQDPGLGLRLIYFSYDVKMKEKGDIPEGYSVSREKKERFSLILESASTNQTSMYLCASSLYAWDRGKNIQYFGAGTRLSVL.

The chain combines TRBV7-9 with TRBJ2-7, with a possible D match to TRBD1 (6 bases). This CDR3 comprises 13 residues. V lost 5 bases and J lost 2, with 10 bases in between. The germline V gene has CDR1 SEHNR and CDR2 FQNEAQ (reference sequence). Here the CDR3 DNA reads TGTGCCAGCAGCCCGACAGGACCCTACGAGCAGTACTTC. It encodes CASSPTGPYEQYF.

The rearrangement uses TRBV4-1 and TRBJ1-6; possibly TRBD1 for D (6 bases). This CDR3 spans 16 amino acids. V was pared by 2 bases and J by 10 bases, with 18 bases between. Germline assignment: CDR1 MGHRA and CDR2 YSYEKL. The CDR3 region has the DNA TGCGCCAGCAGCCAACTGGGAGCAGGGGTTAGGTCACCCCTCCACTTT. Its protein product is CASSQLGAGVRSPLHF.

The rearrangement links TRBV7-8 to TRBJ2-5, with D possibly TRBD2 on 6 matching bases. In germline, CDR1 is SGHVS, CDR2 FQNEAQ. This CDR3 is built from 15 residues. Trimming pared 6 bases from V and 8 bases from J, leaving 22 bases between. DNA of the CDR3: TGTGCCAGCAGTCCTTTTTTCGGGGGAGGAGATACCCAGTACTTC. Protein product: CASSPFFGGGDTQYF.

The chain combines TRBV9 with TRBJ1-3; a weak D match, TRBD1 (5 bases). This CDR3 comprises 14 residues. CDR1 and CDR2 from the germline V gene are SGDLS and YYNGEE. V gave up 4 bases and J gave up 6 bases, with 14 bases separating them. In DNA form, the CDR3 reads TGTGCCAGCAGCCGCCGGGGAGGGGTAAACACCATATATTTT. This sequence encodes CASSRRGGVNTIYF. Using reference TRBV9 and TRBJ1-3 for the parts outside the CDR3, the full variable domain is DSGVTQTPKHLITATGQRVTLRCSPRSGDLSVYWYQQSLDQGLQFLIQYYNGEERAKGNILERFSAQQFPDLHSELNLSSLELGDSALYFCASSRRGGVNTIYFGEGSWLTVV.

The rearrangement joins TRBV10-3 to TRBJ2-7; a weak D match, TRBD1 (6 bases). V was shortened by 3 bases and J by 4 bases, with 13 bases between the two germline ends. Germline lookup yields CDR1 ENHRY and CDR2 SYGVKD. CDR3 length: 14 residues. CDR3 in DNA: TGTGCCATCAGTGAACTCGGGACAAAGTACGAGCAGTACTTC. Translation: CAISELGTKYEQYF.